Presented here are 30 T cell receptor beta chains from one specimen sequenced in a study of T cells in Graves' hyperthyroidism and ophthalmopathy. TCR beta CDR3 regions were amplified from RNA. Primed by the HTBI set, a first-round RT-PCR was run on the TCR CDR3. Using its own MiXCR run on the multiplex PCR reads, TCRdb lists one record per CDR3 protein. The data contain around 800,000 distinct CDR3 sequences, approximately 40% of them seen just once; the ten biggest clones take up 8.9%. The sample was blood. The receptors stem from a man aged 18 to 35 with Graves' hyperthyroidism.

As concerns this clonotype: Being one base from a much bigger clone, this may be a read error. The CDR3 bases are TGTGCCAGTATCTTGCGCACTGAAGTTTTCTTT. The encoded protein is CASILRTEVFF. The J gene is TRBJ1-1, the V gene TRBV19; D is uncertain. This CDR3 has 11 residues. CDR1 and CDR2 from the germline V gene are LNHDA and SQIVND (reference sequence).

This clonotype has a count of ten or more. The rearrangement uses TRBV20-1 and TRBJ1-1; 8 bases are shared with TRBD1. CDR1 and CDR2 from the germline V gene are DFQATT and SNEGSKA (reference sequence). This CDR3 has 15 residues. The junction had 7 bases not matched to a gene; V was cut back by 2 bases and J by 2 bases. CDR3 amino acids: CSARTLGTGNTEAFF. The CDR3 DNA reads TGCAGTGCTAGAACCCTTGGGACAGGTAACACTGAAGCTTTCTTT.

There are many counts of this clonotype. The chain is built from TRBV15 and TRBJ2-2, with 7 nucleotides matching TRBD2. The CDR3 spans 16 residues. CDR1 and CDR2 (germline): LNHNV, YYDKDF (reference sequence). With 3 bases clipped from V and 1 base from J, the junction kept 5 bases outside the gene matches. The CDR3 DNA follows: TGTGCCACCAGCAGGAGGGGAGGGCTGAACACCGGGGAGCTGTTTTTT. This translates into CATSRRGGLNTGELFF.

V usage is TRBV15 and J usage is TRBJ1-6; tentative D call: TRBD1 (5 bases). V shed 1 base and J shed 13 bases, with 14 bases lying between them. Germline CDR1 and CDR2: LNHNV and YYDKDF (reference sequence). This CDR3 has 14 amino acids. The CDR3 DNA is TGTGCCACCAGCAGAGTGGGGACTGGATCGCCCCTCCACTTT. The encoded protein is CATSRVGTGSPLHF. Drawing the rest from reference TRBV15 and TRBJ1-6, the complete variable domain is DAMVIQNPRYQVTQFGKPVTLSCSQTLNHNVMYWYQQKSSQAPKLLFHYYDKDFNNEADTPDNFQSRRPNTSFCFLDIRSPGLGDTAMYLCATSRVGTGSPLHFGNGTRLTVT.

The CDR3 nucleotides read TGTGCCAGCAGCCTCCTAGGCTTGGATACGCAGTATTTT. The encoded protein is CASSLLGLDTQYF. This chain uses TRBV9 with TRBJ2-3; no firm D call. This CDR3 is 13 amino acids long. Trimming took off 4 bases at V and 6 bases at J, with 12 bases between the two ends. The V gene's germline CDR1 is SGDLS and CDR2 YYNGEE.

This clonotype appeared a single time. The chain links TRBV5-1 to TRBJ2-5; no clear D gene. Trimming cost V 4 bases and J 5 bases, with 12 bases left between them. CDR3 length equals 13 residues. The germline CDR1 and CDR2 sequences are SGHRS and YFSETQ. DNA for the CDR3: TGCGCCAGCAGCGTAGGACCCCGGGAGACCCAGTACTTC. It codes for CASSVGPRETQYF.

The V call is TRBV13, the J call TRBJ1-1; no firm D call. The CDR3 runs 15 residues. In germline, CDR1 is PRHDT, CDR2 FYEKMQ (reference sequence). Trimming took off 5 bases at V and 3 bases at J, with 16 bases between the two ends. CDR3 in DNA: TGTGCCAGCAGCGCTGGGGTTTTGCTGGACACTGAAGCTTTCTTT. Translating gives CASSAGVLLDTEAFF.

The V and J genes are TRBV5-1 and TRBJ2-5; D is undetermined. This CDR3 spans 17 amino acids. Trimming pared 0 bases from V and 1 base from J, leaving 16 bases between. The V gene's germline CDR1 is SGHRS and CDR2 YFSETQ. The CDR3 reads CASSLGYSTTSQETQYF. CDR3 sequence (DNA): TGCGCCAGCAGCTTGGGGTACTCGACCACCTCCCAAGAGACCCAGTACTTC.

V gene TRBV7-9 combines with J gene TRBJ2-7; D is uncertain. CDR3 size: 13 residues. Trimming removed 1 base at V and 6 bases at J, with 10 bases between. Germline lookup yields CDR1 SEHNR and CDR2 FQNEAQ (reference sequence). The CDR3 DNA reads TGTGCCAGCAGCTTAGGGGCCCGGAGCGAGCAGTACTTC. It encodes CASSLGARSEQYF.

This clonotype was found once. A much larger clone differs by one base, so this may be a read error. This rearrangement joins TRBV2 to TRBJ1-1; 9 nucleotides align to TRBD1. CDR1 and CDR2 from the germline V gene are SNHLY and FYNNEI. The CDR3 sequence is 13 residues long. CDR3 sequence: CASPMDRGTEASF. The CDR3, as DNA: TGTGCCAGCCCTATGGACAGGGGCACTGAAGCTTCCTTT. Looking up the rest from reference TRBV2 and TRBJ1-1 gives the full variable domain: EPEVTQTPSHQVTQMGQEVILRCVPISNHLYFYWYRQILGQKVEFLVSFYNNEISEKSEIFDDQFSVERPDGSNFTLKIRSTKLEDSAMYFCASPMDRGTEASFGQGTRLTVV.

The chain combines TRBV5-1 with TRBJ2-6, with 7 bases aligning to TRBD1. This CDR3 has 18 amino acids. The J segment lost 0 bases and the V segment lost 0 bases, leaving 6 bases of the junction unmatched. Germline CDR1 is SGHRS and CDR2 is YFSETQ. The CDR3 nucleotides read TGCGCCAGCAGCTTGGGAACAGGGGTGAGCTCTGGGGCCAACGTCCTGACTTTC. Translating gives CASSLGTGVSSGANVLTF.

CDR3 region: CASSPGSGRATEQYF. As DNA, the CDR3 is TGTGCCAGCTCACCAGGGAGCGGGAGGGCGACTGAGCAGTACTTC. This chain joins TRBV11-2 and TRBJ2-7; 10 bases agree with TRBD2. Germline CDR1 and CDR2: SGHAT and FQNNGV. Trimming took 8 bases from V and 7 from J; bases not matched to a gene: 14. The CDR3 has 15 amino acids.

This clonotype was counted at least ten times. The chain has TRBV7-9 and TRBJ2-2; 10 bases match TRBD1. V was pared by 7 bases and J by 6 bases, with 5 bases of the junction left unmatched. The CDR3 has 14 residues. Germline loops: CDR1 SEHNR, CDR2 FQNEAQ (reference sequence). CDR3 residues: CASISGQGAGELFF. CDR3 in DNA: TGTGCCAGCATCAGCGGACAGGGGGCCGGGGAGCTGTTTTTT.

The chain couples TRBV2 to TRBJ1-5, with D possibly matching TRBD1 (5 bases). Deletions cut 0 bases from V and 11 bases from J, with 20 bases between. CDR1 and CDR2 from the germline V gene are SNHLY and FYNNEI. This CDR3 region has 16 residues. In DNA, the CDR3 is TGTGCCAGCAGTGAAGCGCCGGGGCAGTGGGGCGGGACCCAGCATTTT. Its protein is CASSEAPGQWGGTQHF.

For the CDR3, the DNA is TGTGCCAGCAGCCCCCATGGACAGGGAAGGGTGGAGACCCAGCATTTT. Its translation is CASSPHGQGRVETQHF. The J gene is TRBJ1-5, the V gene TRBV7-9; 8 bases agree with TRBD1. This CDR3 region has 16 residues. Trimming removed 5 bases from V and 11 bases from J; junction bases left unmatched: 17. The germline V gene has CDR1 SEHNR and CDR2 FQNEAQ (reference sequence).

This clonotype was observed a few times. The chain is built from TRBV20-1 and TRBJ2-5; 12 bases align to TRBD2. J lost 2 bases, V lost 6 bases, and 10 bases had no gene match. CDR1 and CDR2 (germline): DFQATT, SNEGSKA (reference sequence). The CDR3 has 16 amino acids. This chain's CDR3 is CSAPPLAGGGQETQYF. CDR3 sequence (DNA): TGCAGTGCGCCTCCCCTAGCGGGAGGGGGACAAGAGACCCAGTACTTC.

The CDR3 sequence is CSARGGQGSDLETQYF. Written as DNA, the CDR3 is TGCAGTGCTAGAGGAGGTCAGGGAAGTGATCTGGAGACCCAGTACTTC. The V call is TRBV20-1, the J call TRBJ2-5; D perhaps matches TRBD1 (5 bases). CDR1 is DFQATT and CDR2 is SNEGSKA in the germline V gene (reference sequence). CDR3 length equals 16 residues. Trimming cost V 1 base and J 5 bases, with 20 bases left between them.

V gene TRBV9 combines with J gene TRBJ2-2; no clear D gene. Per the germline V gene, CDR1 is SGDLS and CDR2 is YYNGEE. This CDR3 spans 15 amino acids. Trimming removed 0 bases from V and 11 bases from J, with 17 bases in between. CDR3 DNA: TGTGCCAGCAGCGTAGGAACGCTCTCGGGTGGAGAGCTGTTTTTT. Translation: CASSVGTLSGGELFF.

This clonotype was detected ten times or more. CDR3 region: CSVGESGANVLTF. The CDR3, as DNA: TGCAGCGTTGGGGAGTCTGGGGCCAACGTCCTGACTTTC. This chain joins TRBV29-1 and TRBJ2-6; possible D gene TRBD2, 5 bases. CDR3 length equals 13 residues. V lost 4 bases and J lost 1, with 5 bases in between. Per the germline V gene, CDR1 is SQVTM and CDR2 is ANQGSEA.

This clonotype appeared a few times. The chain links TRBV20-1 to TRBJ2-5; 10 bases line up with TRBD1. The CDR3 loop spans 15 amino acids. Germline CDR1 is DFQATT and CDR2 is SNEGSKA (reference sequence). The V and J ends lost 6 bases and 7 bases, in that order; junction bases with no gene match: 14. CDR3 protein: CSADSRDRGISTQYF. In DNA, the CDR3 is TGCAGTGCCGATAGCCGGGACAGGGGCATCTCGACCCAGTACTTC.

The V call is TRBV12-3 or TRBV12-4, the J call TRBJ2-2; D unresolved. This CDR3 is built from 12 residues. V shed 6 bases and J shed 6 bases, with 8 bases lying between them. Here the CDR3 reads CASSLLSGELFF. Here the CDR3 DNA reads TGTGCCAGCAGCCTTCTGTCCGGGGAGCTGTTTTTT.

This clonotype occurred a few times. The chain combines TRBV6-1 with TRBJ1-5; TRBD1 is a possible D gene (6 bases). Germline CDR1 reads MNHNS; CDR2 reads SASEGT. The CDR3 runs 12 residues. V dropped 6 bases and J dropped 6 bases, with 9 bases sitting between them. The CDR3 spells CASRARGQPQHF. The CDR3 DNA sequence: TGTGCCAGCAGGGCCAGGGGTCAGCCCCAGCATTTT.

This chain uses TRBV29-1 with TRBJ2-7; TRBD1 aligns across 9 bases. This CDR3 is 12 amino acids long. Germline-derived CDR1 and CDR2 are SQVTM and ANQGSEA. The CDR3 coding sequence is TGCCTCGGGGACAGGGCCACCGGGGAGCAGTACTTC. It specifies CLGDRATGEQYF.

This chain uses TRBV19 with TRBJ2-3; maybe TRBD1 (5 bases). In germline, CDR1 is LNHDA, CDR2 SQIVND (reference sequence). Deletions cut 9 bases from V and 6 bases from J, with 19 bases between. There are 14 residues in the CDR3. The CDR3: CASSPRSGADTQYF. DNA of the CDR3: TGTGCCAGCAGCCCAAGGTCTGGGGCCGATACGCAGTATTTT.

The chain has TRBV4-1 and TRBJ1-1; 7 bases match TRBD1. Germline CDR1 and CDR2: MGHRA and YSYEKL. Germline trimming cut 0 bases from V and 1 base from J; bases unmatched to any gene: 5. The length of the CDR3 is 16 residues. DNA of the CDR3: TGCGCCAGCAGCCAAGATGACCACAGGGGGAACACTGAAGCTTTCTTT. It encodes CASSQDDHRGNTEAFF.

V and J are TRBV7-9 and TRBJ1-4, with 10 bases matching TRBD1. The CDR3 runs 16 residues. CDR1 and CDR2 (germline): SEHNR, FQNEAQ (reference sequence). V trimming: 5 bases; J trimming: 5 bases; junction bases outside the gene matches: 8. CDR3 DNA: TGTGCCAGCAGCAGCCGGGACAGGGGAGACAATGAAAAACTGTTTTTT. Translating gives CASSSRDRGDNEKLFF.

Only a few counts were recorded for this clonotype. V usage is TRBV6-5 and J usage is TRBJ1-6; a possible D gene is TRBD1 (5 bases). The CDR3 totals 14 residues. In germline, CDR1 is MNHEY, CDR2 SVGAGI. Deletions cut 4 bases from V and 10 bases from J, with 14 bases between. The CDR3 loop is CASSLRQGKSPLHF. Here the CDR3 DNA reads TGTGCCAGCAGTTTGAGGCAGGGAAAATCACCCCTCCACTTT.

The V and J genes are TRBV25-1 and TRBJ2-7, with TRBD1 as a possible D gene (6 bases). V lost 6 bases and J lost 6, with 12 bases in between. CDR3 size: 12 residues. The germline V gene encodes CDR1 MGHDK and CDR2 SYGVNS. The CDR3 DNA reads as TGTGCCAGCAGCATGACGACAGGCGAGCAGTACTTC. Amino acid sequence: CASSMTTGEQYF.

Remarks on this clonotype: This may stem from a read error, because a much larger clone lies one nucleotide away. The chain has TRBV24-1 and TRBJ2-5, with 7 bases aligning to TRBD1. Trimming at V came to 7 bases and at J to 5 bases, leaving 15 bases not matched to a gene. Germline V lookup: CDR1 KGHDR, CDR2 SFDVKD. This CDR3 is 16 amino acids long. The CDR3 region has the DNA TGTGCCACCAGCTTGGGCCTGCAGCGAGGGGGCGAGACCCAGTACTTC. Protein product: CATSLGLQRGGETQYF.

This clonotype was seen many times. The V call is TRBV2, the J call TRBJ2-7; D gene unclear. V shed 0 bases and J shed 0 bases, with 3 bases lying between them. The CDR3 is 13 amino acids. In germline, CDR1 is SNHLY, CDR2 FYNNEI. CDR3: CASSEANSYEQYF. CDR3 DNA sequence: TGTGCCAGCAGTGAAGCGAACTCCTACGAGCAGTACTTC.